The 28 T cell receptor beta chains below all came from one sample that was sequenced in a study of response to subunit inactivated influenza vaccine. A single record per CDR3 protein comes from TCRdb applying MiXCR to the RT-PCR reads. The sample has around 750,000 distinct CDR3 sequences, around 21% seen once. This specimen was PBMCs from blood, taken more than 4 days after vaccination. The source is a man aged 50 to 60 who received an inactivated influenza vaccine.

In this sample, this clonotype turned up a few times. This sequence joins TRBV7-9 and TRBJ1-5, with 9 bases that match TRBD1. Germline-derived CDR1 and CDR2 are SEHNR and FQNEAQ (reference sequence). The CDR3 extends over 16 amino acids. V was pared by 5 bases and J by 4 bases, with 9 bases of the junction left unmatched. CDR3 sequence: CASSRGQGLDNQPQHF. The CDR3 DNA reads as TGTGCCAGCAGCCGCGGACAGGGGCTGGATAATCAGCCCCAGCATTTT.

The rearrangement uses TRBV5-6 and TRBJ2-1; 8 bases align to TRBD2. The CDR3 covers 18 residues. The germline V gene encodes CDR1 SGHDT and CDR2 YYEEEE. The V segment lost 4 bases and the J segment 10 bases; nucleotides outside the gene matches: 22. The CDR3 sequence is CASSPLGTGGGTNEEQFF. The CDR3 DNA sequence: TGTGCCAGCAGCCCATTGGGGACCGGCGGGGGGACAAACGAAGAGCAGTTCTTC. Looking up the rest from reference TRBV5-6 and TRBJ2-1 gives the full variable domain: DAGVTQSPTHLIKTRGQQVTLRCSPKSGHDTVSWYQQALGQGPQFIFQYYEEEERQRGNFPDRFSGHQFPNYSSELNVNALLLGDSALYLCASSPLGTGGGTNEEQFFGPGTRLTVL.

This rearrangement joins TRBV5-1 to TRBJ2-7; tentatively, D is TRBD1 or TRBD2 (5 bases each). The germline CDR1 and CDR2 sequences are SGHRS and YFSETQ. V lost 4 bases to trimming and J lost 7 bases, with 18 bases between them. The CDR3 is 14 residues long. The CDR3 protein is CASSIRDPSQEQYF. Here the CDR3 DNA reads TGCGCCAGCAGCATCCGGGACCCCTCTCAAGAGCAGTACTTC.

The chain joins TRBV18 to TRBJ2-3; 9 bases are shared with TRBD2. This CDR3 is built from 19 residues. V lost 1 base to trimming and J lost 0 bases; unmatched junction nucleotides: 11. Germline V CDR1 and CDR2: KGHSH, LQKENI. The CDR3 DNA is TGTGCCAGCTCACCACGTTCACGGGCTAGCGGGGAAAGCACAGATACGCAGTATTTT. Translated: CASSPRSRASGESTDTQYF.

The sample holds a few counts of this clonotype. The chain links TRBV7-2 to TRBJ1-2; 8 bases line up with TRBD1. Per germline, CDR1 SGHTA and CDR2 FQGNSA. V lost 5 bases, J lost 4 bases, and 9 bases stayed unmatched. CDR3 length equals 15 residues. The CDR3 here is CASSALTGEGYGYTF. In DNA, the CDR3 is TGTGCCAGCAGCGCCTTGACAGGGGAGGGCTATGGCTACACCTTC. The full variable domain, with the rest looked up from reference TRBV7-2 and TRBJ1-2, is GAGVSQSPSNKVTEKGKDVELRCDPISGHTALYWYRQSLGQGLEFLIYFQGNSAPDKSGLPSDRFSAERTGGSVSTLTIQRTQQEDSAVYLCASSALTGEGYGYTFGSGTRLTVV.

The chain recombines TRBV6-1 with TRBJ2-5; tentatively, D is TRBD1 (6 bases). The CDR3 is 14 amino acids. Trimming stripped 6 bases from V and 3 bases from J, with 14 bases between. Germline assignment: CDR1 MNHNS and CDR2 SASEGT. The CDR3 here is CASSPLRGEETQYF. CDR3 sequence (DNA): TGTGCCAGCAGCCCCCTCAGGGGCGAAGAGACCCAGTACTTC.

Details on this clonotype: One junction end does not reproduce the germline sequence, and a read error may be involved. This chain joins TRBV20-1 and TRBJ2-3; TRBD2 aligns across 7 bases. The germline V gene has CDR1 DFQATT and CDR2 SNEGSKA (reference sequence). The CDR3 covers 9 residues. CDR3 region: CSARGREIF. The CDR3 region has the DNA TGCAGTGCTAGGGGGAGGGAGATTTTT.

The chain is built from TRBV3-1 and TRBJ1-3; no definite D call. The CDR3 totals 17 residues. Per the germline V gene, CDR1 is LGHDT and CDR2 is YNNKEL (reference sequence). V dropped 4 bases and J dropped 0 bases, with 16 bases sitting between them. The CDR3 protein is CASSPLKGRLSGNTIYF. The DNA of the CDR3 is TGTGCCAGCAGCCCACTTAAGGGCCGCCTCTCTGGAAACACCATATATTTT.

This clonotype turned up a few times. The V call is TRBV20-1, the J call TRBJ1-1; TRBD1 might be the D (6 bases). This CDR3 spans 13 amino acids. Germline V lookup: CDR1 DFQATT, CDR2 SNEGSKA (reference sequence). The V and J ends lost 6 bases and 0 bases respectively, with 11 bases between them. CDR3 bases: TGCAGTGCGCAAGGGGGTATGAACACTGAAGCTTTCTTT. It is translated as CSAQGGMNTEAFF.

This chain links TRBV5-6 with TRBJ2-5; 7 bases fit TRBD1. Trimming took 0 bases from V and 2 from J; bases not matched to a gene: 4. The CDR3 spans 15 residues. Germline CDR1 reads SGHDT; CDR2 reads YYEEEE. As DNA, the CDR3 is TGTGCCAGCAGCTTGGTTGGGGACAGACAAGAGACCCAGTACTTC. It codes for CASSLVGDRQETQYF.

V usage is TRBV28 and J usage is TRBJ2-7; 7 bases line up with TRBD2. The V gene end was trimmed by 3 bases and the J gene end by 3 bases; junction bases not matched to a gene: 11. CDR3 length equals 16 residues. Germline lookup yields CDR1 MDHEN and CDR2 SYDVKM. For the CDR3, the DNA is TGTGCCAGCAGTTTTAGGGAGGGCAACCCTTTCTACGAGCAGTACTTC. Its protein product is CASSFREGNPFYEQYF.

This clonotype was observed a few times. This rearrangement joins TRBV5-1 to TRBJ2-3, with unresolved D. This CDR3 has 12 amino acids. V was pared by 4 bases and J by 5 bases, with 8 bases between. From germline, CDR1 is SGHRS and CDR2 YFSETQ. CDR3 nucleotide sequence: TGCGCCAGCAGCAAACCCCGAGATACGCAGTATTTT. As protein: CASSKPRDTQYF.

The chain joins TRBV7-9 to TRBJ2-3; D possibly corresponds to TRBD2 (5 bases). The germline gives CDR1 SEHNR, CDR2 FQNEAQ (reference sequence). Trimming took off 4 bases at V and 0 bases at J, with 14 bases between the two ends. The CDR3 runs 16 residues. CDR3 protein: CASSSTVRGSTDTQYF. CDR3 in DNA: TGTGCCAGCAGCTCCACCGTCCGGGGAAGCACAGATACGCAGTATTTT.

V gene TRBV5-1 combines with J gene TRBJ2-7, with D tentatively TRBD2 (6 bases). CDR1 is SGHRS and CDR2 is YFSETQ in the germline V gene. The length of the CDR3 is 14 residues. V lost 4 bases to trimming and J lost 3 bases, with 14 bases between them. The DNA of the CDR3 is TGCGCCAGCAGCAGCTGGGGGGATGGCTACGAGCAGTACTTC. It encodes CASSSWGDGYEQYF.

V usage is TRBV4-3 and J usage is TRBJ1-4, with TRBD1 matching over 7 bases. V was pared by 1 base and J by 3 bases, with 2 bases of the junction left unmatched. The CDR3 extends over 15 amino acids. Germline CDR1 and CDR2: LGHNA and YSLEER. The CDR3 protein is CASSQVQGPNEKLFF. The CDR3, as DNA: TGCGCCAGCAGCCAAGTACAGGGGCCTAATGAAAAACTGTTTTTT.

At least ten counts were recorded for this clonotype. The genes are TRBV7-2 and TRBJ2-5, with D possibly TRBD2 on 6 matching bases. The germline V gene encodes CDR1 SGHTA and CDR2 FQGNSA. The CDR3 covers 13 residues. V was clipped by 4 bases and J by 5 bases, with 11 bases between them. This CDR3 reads CASSWSEGETQYF. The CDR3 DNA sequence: TGTGCCAGCAGCTGGTCGGAGGGGGAGACCCAGTACTTC.

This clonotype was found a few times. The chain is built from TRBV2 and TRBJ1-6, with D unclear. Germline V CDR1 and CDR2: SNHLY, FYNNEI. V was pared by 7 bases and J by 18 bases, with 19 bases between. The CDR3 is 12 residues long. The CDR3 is CASTDSGEVPHF. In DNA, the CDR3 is TGTGCCAGCACCGATTCCGGAGAGGTTCCCCACTTT.

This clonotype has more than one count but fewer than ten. The CDR3 nucleotides are TGTGCCAGCAGCTTATATCCGGGAGCGGTAGGGGAGACCCAGTACTTC. It specifies CASSLYPGAVGETQYF. The V call is TRBV7-2, the J call TRBJ2-5; tentative D call: TRBD2 (6 bases). This CDR3 has 16 amino acids. Germline CDR1 is SGHTA and CDR2 is FQGNSA. V dropped 2 bases and J dropped 5 bases, with 18 bases sitting between them.

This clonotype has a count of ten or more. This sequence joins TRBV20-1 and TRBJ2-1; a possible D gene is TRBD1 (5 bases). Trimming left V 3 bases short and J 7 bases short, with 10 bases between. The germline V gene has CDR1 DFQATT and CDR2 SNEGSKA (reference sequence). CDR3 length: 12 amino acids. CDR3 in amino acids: CSASGRANEQFF. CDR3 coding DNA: TGCAGTGCTAGTGGCAGGGCGAATGAGCAGTTCTTC.

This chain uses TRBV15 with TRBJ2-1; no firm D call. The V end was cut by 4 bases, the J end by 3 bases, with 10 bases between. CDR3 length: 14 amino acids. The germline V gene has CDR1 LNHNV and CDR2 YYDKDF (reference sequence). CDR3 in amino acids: CATSKVERYNEQFF. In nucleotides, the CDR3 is TGTGCCACCAGCAAAGTTGAGCGCTACAATGAGCAGTTCTTC.

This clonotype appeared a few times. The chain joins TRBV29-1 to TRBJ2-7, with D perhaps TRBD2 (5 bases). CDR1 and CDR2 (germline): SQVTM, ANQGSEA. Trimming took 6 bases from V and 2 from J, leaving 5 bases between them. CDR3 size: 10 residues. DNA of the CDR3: TGCAGCGTCGGGACCTACGAGCAGTACTTC. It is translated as CSVGTYEQYF.

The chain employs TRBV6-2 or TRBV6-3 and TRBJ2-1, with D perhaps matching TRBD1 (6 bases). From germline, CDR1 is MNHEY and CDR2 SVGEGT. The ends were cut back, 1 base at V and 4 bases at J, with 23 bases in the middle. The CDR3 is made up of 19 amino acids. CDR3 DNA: TGTGCCAGCAGTTACTTTAGGGTTTCAGTCGACAGGAGATACAATGAGCAGTTCTTC. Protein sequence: CASSYFRVSVDRRYNEQFF.

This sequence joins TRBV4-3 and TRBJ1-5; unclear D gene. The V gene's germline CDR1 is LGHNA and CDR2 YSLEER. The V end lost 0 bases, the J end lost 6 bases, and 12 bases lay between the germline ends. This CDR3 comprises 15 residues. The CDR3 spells CASSQDGAAGQPQHF. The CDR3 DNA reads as TGCGCCAGCAGCCAAGATGGTGCGGCGGGTCAGCCCCAGCATTTT.

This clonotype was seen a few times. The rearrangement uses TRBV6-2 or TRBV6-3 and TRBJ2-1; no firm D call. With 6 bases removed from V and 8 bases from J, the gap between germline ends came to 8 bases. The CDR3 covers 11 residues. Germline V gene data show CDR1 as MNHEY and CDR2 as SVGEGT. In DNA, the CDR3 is TGTGCCAGCAGACGACGCTATGAGCAGTTCTTC. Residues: CASRRRYEQFF.

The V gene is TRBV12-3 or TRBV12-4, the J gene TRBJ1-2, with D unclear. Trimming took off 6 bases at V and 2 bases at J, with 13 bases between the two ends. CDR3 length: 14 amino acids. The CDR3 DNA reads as TGTGCCAGCAGCCAAAATAAGGGAAACTATGGCTACACCTTC. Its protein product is CASSQNKGNYGYTF.

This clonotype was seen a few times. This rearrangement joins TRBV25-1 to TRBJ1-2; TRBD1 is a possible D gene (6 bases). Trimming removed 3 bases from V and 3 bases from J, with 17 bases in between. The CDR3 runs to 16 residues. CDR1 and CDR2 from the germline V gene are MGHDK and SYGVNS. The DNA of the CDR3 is TGTGCCAGCAGTGACGAGGGGACGACAGGTGACTATGGCTACACCTTC. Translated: CASSDEGTTGDYGYTF.

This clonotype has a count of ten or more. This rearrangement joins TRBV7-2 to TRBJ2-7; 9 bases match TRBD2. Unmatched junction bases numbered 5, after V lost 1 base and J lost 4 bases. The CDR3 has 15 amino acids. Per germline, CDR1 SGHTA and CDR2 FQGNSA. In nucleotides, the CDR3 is TGTGCCAGCAGCTTAGATCCTAGCGGGGTATACGAGCAGTACTTC. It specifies CASSLDPSGVYEQYF.

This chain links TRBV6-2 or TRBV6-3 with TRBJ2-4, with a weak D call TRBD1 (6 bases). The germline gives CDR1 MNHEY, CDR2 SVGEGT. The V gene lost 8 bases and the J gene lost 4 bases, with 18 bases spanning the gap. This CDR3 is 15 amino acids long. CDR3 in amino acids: CASSLQGLGKNIQYF. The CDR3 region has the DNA TGTGCCAGCTCCCTCCAGGGGCTTGGAAAAAACATTCAGTACTTC.